Each of the 20 T cell receptor beta chains below was sequenced from the same sample in a study of blood T cell repertoires in COVID-19. Only in-frame clones appear in the TCRdb table, and some are missing; sequencing was by immunoSEQ multiplex PCR. The table lists more than 80,000 clones, 65% to 85% of them singletons. What was sequenced was peripheral blood. The receptors were sampled from a woman older than 75 with active or convalescent COVID-19.

The J gene is TRBJ1-1, the V gene TRBV27; D perhaps matches TRBD1 (5 bases). V was shortened by 9 bases and J by 5 bases, with 19 bases between the two germline ends. Germline-derived CDR1 and CDR2 are MNHEY and SMNVEV (reference sequence). The CDR3 has 14 residues. CDR3 bases: TGTGCCAGTCATCCTCGCCAGGGATGGACTGAAGCTTTCTTT. Its protein is CASHPRQGWTEAFF.

J is TRBJ2-3 and V is TRBV7-2, with a weak D call TRBD2 (5 bases). The CDR3 loop spans 14 amino acids. Germline V gives CDR1 SGHTA, CDR2 FQGNSA. V was pared by 5 bases and J by 1 base, with 10 bases between. The chain's CDR3 is CASSLSVGTDTQYF. CDR3 DNA: TGTGCCAGCAGCCTTAGCGTCGGCACAGATACGCAGTATTTT.

V gene TRBV21-1 combines with J gene TRBJ1-5; the DNA was not used to check the table's D call, TRBD1. TRBV21-1 is flagged as a pseudogene. This CDR3 is built from 17 residues. The CDR3 DNA reads as TGTGCCAGCAGCATCAAACCCCAGGGACAGTCCCATCAGCCCCAGCATTTT. Its protein product is CASSIKPQGQSHQPQHF.

The V call is TRBV19, the J call TRBJ2-7; D is ambiguous. Germline lookup yields CDR1 LNHDA and CDR2 SQIVND (reference sequence). This CDR3 is built from 12 residues. V lost 7 bases and J lost 3, with 10 bases in between. The CDR3 here is CASTGDNYEQYF. The CDR3 nucleotides read TGTGCCAGTACCGGCGACAACTACGAGCAGTACTTC.

The J gene is TRBJ1-1, the V gene TRBV29-1, with D possibly TRBD1 on 6 matching bases. This CDR3 region has 14 residues. The V and J ends lost 6 bases and 1 base respectively, with 15 bases between them. Germline CDR1 is SQVTM and CDR2 is ANQGSEA. CDR3 nucleotide sequence: TGCAGCGTAAGTCGACAGGTCCGGAACACTGAAGCTTTCTTT. It is translated as CSVSRQVRNTEAFF. Together with reference TRBV29-1 and TRBJ1-1, the CDR3 gives the full variable domain: SAVISQKPSRDICQRGTSLTIQCQVDSQVTMMFWYRQQPGQSLTLIATANQGSEATYESGFVIDKFPISRPNLTFSTLTVSNMSPEDSSIYLCSVSRQVRNTEAFFGQGTRLTVV.

The gene calls are TRBV5-1 and TRBJ1-1; tentative D call: TRBD1 (6 bases). The CDR3 is 15 amino acids. Trimming removed 4 bases from V and 1 base from J, with 14 bases in between. Germline V gene sequence: CDR1 SGHRS, CDR2 YFSETQ. The DNA of the CDR3 is TGCGCCAGCAGCATAGGACAGCAAAGGAACACTGAAGCTTTCTTT. It encodes CASSIGQQRNTEAFF.

This clone was found a few times. The V call is TRBV7-2, the J call TRBJ2-1, with D tentatively TRBD2 (5 bases). V lost 3 bases, J lost 7 bases, and 13 bases lay in between. The CDR3 length is 14 residues. Germline CDR1 and CDR2: SGHTA and FQGNSA. In DNA form, the CDR3 reads TGTGCCAGCAGCTTTTCTCTGGGCGGGAATGAGCAGTTCTTC. Its translation is CASSFSLGGNEQFF. Looking up the rest from reference TRBV7-2 and TRBJ2-1 gives the full variable domain: GAGVSQSPSNKVTEKGKDVELRCDPISGHTALYWYRQSLGQGLEFLIYFQGNSAPDKSGLPSDRFSAERTGGSVSTLTIQRTQQEDSAVYLCASSFSLGGNEQFFGPGTRLTVL.

This clone was seen only once. The chain joins TRBV6-5 to TRBJ1-5, with a possible D match to TRBD1 (6 bases). CDR3 size: 13 residues. CDR1 and CDR2 from the germline V gene are MNHEY and SVGAGI. Between the trimmed V and J ends, which lost 6 bases and 4 bases, there was a span of 10 bases. CDR3 sequence (DNA): TGTGCCAGCAGCACGAGGGGGAATCAGCCCCAGCATTTT. It yields the protein CASSTRGNQPQHF.

This clone has just one count. This chain uses TRBV28 with TRBJ1-2; 10 nucleotides agree with TRBD1. This CDR3 has 17 amino acids. Trimming at V came to 5 bases and at J to 4 bases, leaving 13 bases not matched to a gene. Germline CDR1 MDHEN, CDR2 SYDVKM. The CDR3 here is CASSVLRGTGEFYGYTF. CDR3 DNA: TGTGCCAGCAGTGTACTCAGAGGGACAGGGGAGTTCTATGGCTACACCTTC.

With respect to this clone: The junction differs from germline at one of its ends, possibly a read error. The CDR3: CASSQDLGQGYQAQHF. The CDR3 DNA reads as TGCGCCAGCAGCCAAGATCTAGGACAGGGATATCAGGCCCAGCATTTT. The V call is TRBV4-3, the J call TRBJ1-5, with 8 bases aligning to TRBD1. Germline CDR1 reads LGHNA; CDR2 reads YSLEER. This CDR3 has 16 amino acids.

This chain joins TRBV5-1 and TRBJ2-3; TRBD2 agrees at 7 bases. The length of the CDR3 is 15 residues. V lost 2 bases to trimming and J lost 3 bases; unmatched junction nucleotides: 6. Germline V gene sequence: CDR1 SGHRS, CDR2 YFSETQ. The CDR3 loop reads CASSLLQGGTDTQYF. CDR3 DNA sequence: TGCGCCAGCAGCTTATTGCAGGGAGGGACAGATACGCAGTATTTT. Filled out from reference TRBV5-1 and TRBJ2-3, the complete variable domain reads KAGVTQTPRYLIKTRGQQVTLSCSPISGHRSVSWYQQTPGQGLQFLFEYFSETQRNKGNFPGRFSGRQFSNSRSEMNVSTLELGDSALYLCASSLLQGGTDTQYFGPGTRLTVL.

This rearrangement joins TRBV6-6 to TRBJ1-4; 7 positions agree with TRBD1. The J segment lost 4 bases and the V segment lost 6 bases, leaving 8 bases of the junction unmatched. CDR1 is MNHNY and CDR2 is SVGAGI in the germline V gene (reference sequence). CDR3 size: 15 residues. The CDR3 nucleotides are TGTGCCAGCAGATCAGGACAGGCCAATAATGAAAAACTGTTTTTT. This codes for CASRSGQANNEKLFF.

This clone was detected only a few times. Within the sample, other DNA sequences also encode this same CDR3. The gene calls are TRBV15 and TRBJ1-3; perhaps TRBD1 as D (6 bases). V dropped 0 bases and J dropped 3 bases, with 9 bases sitting between them. The length of the CDR3 is 15 residues. CDR1 is LNHNV, CDR2 YYDKDF, per germline (reference sequence). Written as DNA, the CDR3 is TGTGCCACCAGCAGAGACAGGGGTAGTGGAAACACCATATATTTT. Its translation: CATSRDRGSGNTIYF.

The genes are TRBV14 and TRBJ1-6; D is undetermined. The CDR3 is made up of 16 amino acids. Germline lookup yields CDR1 SGHDN and CDR2 FVKESK. Trimming left V 1 base short and J 4 bases short, with 11 bases between. The CDR3 DNA reads TGTGCCAGCAGCCAAGGCACCCTTCTATATAATTCACCCCTCCACTTT. Translation gives CASSQGTLLYNSPLHF.

The chain is built from TRBV6-2 or TRBV6-3 and TRBJ2-5; 8 positions agree with TRBD2. J was trimmed by 4 bases and V by 0 bases; bases with no gene match: 10. The CDR3 is 17 residues long. From germline, CDR1 is MNHEY and CDR2 SVGEGT. In DNA, the CDR3 is TGTGCCAGCAGTTACTCGAGGTGGGGACTAGTTGGAGAGACCCAGTACTTC. Its protein is CASSYSRWGLVGETQYF.

CDR3 DNA: TGTGCCAGCAGCTTAAGTCCGGAGCACAGCACAGATACGCAGTATTTT. Amino acids: CASSLSPEHSTDTQYF. This chain connects TRBV7-3 to TRBJ2-3; D not resolved. Looked up from germline, CDR1 is SGHTA and CDR2 is FQGTGA. V shed 1 base and J shed 0 bases, with 11 bases lying between them. The CDR3 totals 16 residues.

This clone appeared a single time. The J gene is TRBJ1-1, the V gene TRBV5-1; D remains ambiguous. Trimming pared 0 bases from V and 4 bases from J, leaving 10 bases between. Germline CDR1 SGHRS, CDR2 YFSETQ. This CDR3 is built from 14 residues. The CDR3 protein is CASSLDGVGTEAFF. In DNA, the CDR3 is TGCGCCAGCAGCTTGGACGGGGTGGGCACTGAAGCTTTCTTT.

This sequence joins TRBV28 and TRBJ2-7, with D perhaps matching TRBD1 (5 bases). With 10 bases removed from V and 2 bases from J, the gap between germline ends came to 12 bases. The CDR3 contains 12 residues. CDR1 and CDR2 from the germline V gene are MDHEN and SYDVKM. The CDR3 DNA reads as TGTGCCACGTACAGGAGTACCTACGAGCAGTACTTC. Amino acids: CATYRSTYEQYF.

The V gene is TRBV11-2, the J gene TRBJ2-1; 12 bases agree with TRBD2. Unmatched junction bases numbered 5, after V lost 7 bases and J lost 7 bases. This CDR3 is 14 amino acids long. Germline V lookup: CDR1 SGHAT, CDR2 FQNNGV. CDR3 in amino acids: CASTTSGGPNEQFF. CDR3 bases: TGTGCCAGCACCACTAGCGGGGGGCCGAATGAGCAGTTCTTC.

This clone turned up a few times. The rearrangement joins TRBV29-1 to TRBJ1-2; 7 nucleotides agree with TRBD1. The CDR3 sequence is 12 residues long. Germline lookup yields CDR1 SQVTM and CDR2 ANQGSEA. V lost 3 bases to trimming and J lost 6 bases; unmatched junction nucleotides: 4. The CDR3: CSVDRGSDGYTF. The CDR3 region has the DNA TGCAGCGTTGACAGGGGGTCGGATGGCTACACCTTC.